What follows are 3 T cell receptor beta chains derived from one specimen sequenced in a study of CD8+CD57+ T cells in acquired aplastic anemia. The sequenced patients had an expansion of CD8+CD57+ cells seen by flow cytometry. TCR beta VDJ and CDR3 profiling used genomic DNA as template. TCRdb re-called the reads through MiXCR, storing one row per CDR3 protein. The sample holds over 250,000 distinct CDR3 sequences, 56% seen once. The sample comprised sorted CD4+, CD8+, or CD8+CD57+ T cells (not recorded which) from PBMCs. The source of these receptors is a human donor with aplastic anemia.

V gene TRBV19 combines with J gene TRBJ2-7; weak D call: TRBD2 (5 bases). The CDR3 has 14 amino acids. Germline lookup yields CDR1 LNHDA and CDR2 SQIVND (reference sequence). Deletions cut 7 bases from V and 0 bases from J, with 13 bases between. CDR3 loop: CASTVQAGSYEQYF. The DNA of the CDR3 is TGTGCCAGTACTGTGCAGGCGGGCTCCTACGAGCAGTACTTC. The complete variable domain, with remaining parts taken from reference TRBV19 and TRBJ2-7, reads DGGITQSPKYLFRKEGQNVTLSCEQNLNHDAMYWYRQDPGQGLRLIYYSQIVNDFQKGDIAEGYSVSREKKESFPLTVTSAQKNPTAFYLCASTVQAGSYEQYFGPGTRLTVT.

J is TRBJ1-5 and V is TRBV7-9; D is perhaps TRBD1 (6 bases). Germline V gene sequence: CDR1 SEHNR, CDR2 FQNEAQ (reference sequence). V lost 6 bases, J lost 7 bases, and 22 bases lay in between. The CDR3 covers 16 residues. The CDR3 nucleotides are TGTGCCAGCAGAAAAGATAGGTCGGGGGCTGTGCAGCCCCAGCATTTT. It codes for CASRKDRSGAVQPQHF. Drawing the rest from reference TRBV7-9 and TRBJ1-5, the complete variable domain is DTGVSQNPRHKITKRGQNVTFRCDPISEHNRLYWYRQTLGQGPEFLTYFQNEAQLEKSRLLSDRFSAERPKGSFSTLEIQRTEQGDSAMYLCASRKDRSGAVQPQHFGDGTRLSIL.

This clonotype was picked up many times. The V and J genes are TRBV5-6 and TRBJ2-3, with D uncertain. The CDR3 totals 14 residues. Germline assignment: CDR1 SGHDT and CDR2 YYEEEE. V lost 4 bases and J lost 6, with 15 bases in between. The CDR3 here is CASSIYYVVDTQYF. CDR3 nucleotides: TGTGCCAGCAGCATATACTACGTAGTGGATACGCAGTATTTT.